Following are 25 T cell receptor beta chains from one sample sequenced in a study of CD8+ T cells in alopecia areata. Extracted RNA was reverse transcribed into cDNA, the sequencing template. Method: immunoSEQ multiplex PCR; TCRdb's copy keeps in-frame clones and lacks some. The data show about 200,000 clones, more than 45% seen once. Treatment of the sample: oral pan-JAK inhibitor, 5-10 mg twice daily. The material was CD4+ T cells sorted from blood, obtained at week 24, from a patient treated with tofacitinib. These receptors were taken from a human donor with alopecia areata.

CDR3 region: CASSLSGTGGKGYTF. The CDR3 DNA follows: TGTGCCAGCAGTTTAAGCGGGACAGGGGGCAAAGGCTACACCTTC. This sequence joins TRBV27 and TRBJ1-2; 12 bases are shared with TRBD1. Per germline, CDR1 MNHEY and CDR2 SMNVEV (reference sequence). The CDR3 is 15 residues long. Trimming cost V 2 bases and J 8 bases; bases outside gene matches: 6.

There are a few counts of this clone. This rearrangement joins TRBV25-1 to TRBJ2-2; D is uncertain. The ends were cut back, 2 bases at V and 3 bases at J, with 7 bases in the middle. The CDR3 is 14 residues long. In germline, CDR1 is MGHDK, CDR2 SYGVNS. CDR3 sequence: CASSEARDTGELFF. CDR3 DNA: TGTGCCAGCAGTGAAGCCCGGGACACCGGGGAGCTGTTTTTT. Filled out from reference TRBV25-1 and TRBJ2-2, the complete variable domain reads EADIYQTPRYLVIGTGKKITLECSQTMGHDKMYWYQQDPGMELHLIHYSYGVNSTEKGDLSSESTVSRIRTEHFPLTLESARPSHTSQYLCASSEARDTGELFFGEGSRLTVL.

The gene calls are TRBV28 and TRBJ1-5; no clear D. The germline CDR1 and CDR2 sequences are MDHEN and SYDVKM. V dropped 4 bases and J dropped 0 bases, with 10 bases sitting between them. The CDR3 runs 15 residues. The CDR3 loop reads CASSSTPYSNQPQHF. The CDR3, as DNA: TGTGCCAGCAGTTCCACCCCGTATAGCAATCAGCCCCAGCATTTT.

This rearrangement joins TRBV7-3 to TRBJ2-7, with 8 bases lining up with TRBD2. With V trimmed by 6 bases and J by 0 bases, 7 bases remained unmatched. There are 15 residues in the CDR3. CDR1 and CDR2 (germline): SGHTA, FQGTGA. CDR3 sequence: CASSVIAGSSYEQYF. In DNA form, the CDR3 reads TGTGCCAGCAGTGTTATAGCGGGGAGCTCCTACGAGCAGTACTTC.

The chain links TRBV18 to TRBJ1-4; weak D call: TRBD1 (5 bases). With 1 base removed from V and 8 bases from J, the gap between germline ends came to 8 bases. The CDR3 length is 13 residues. CDR1 is KGHSH and CDR2 is LQKENI in the germline V gene. The CDR3 loop reads CASSPRDWEKLFF. DNA for the CDR3: TGTGCCAGCTCACCACGGGACTGGGAAAAACTGTTTTTT. The full variable domain, in which reference TRBV18 and TRBJ1-4 provide the parts outside the CDR3, is NAGVMQNPRHLVRRRGQEARLRCSPMKGHSHVYWYRQLPEEGLKFMVYLQKENIIDESGMPKERFSAEFPKEGPSILRIQQVVRGDSAAYFCASSPRDWEKLFFGSGTQLSVL.

The chain employs TRBV28 and TRBJ2-5, with D unclear. The V end lost 6 bases, the J end lost 2 bases, and 10 bases lay between the germline ends. Looked up from germline, CDR1 is MDHEN and CDR2 is SYDVKM. The CDR3 consists of 13 residues. The CDR3 nucleotides are TGTGCCAGCAGCCATGGACGGCAAGAGACCCAGTACTTC. This sequence encodes CASSHGRQETQYF.

This clone was recorded a few times. V is TRBV4-2 and J is TRBJ2-6; D is tentatively TRBD1 or TRBD2 (5 bases each). The CDR3 sequence is 17 residues long. V gave up 0 bases and J gave up 4 bases, with 13 bases separating them. Per germline, CDR1 LGHNA and CDR2 YNFKEQ. This chain's CDR3 is CASSQDRRGSGANVLTF. The CDR3 DNA reads TGTGCCAGCAGCCAAGACCGCCGGGGCTCCGGGGCCAACGTCCTGACTTTC.

V usage is TRBV4-2 and J usage is TRBJ1-2; maybe TRBD1 (6 bases). CDR3 length: 14 residues. Deletions cut 1 base from V and 8 bases from J, with 14 bases between. Germline V gene data show CDR1 as LGHNA and CDR2 as YNFKEQ. The CDR3 coding sequence is TGTGCCAGCAGCCAAGGGCAGGGGTCGTTAGGCTACACCTTC. Amino acids: CASSQGQGSLGYTF.

The chain is built from TRBV7-2 and TRBJ1-2, with D uncertain. The CDR3 spans 14 residues. Between the trimmed V and J ends, which lost 2 bases and 4 bases, there was a span of 11 bases. Looked up from germline, CDR1 is SGHTA and CDR2 is FQGNSA. The CDR3 loop is CASSLNTDIYGYTF. The CDR3 DNA follows: TGTGCCAGCAGCTTAAACACAGATATCTATGGCTACACCTTC.

The V and J genes are TRBV29-1 and TRBJ2-1, with 9 bases matching TRBD2. CDR3 length: 14 residues. The germline CDR1 and CDR2 sequences are SQVTM and ANQGSEA. With 8 bases clipped from V and 7 bases from J, the junction kept 12 bases outside the gene matches. For the CDR3, the DNA is TGCAGCTCCGCCAGCGGGGGGTCGGTTAATGAGCAGTTCTTC. It translates to CSSASGGSVNEQFF.

The chain joins TRBV30 to TRBJ2-7, with D perhaps given as TRBD1 or TRBD2 (5 bases each). Trimming shortened V by 0 bases and J by 6 bases, and 18 bases separated the two germline ends. The CDR3 is made up of 15 amino acids. Germline CDR1 reads GTSNPN; CDR2 reads SVGIG (reference sequence). CDR3 residues: CAWSVAGAPSGEQYF. The CDR3 bases are TGTGCCTGGAGTGTAGCCGGGGCGCCGTCGGGCGAGCAGTACTTC. The full variable domain, its missing parts supplied by reference TRBV30 and TRBJ2-7, is SQTIHQWPATLVQPVGSPLSLECTVEGTSNPNLYWYRQAAGRGLQLLFYSVGIGQISSEVPQNLSASRPQDRQFILSSKKLLLSDSGFYLCAWSVAGAPSGEQYFGPGTRLTVT.

CDR3 amino acids: CASSDDRGPLNEQFF. In nucleotides, the CDR3 is TGTGCCAGCAGCGACGACAGGGGGCCTCTCAATGAGCAGTTCTTC. This sequence joins TRBV5-4 and TRBJ2-1; 10 bases are a match to TRBD1. V shed 4 bases, J shed 6 bases, and the junction held 7 bases outside the gene matches. CDR3 size: 15 residues. CDR1 and CDR2 (germline): SGHNT, YYREEE (reference sequence).

The chain employs TRBV25-1 and TRBJ2-7, with D perhaps matching TRBD2 (6 bases). The length of the CDR3 is 15 residues. The germline gives CDR1 MGHDK, CDR2 SYGVNS. The V end lost 4 bases, the J end lost 3 bases, and 16 bases lay between the germline ends. The CDR3 DNA sequence: TGTGCCAGCAGTGGGGGGACCCGGGGGAGCTACGAGCAGTACTTC. The encoded protein is CASSGGTRGSYEQYF.

Only a few counts were recorded for this clone. V is TRBV7-2 and J is TRBJ2-7; TRBD2 agrees at 9 bases. The germline V gene has CDR1 SGHTA and CDR2 FQGNSA. There are 18 residues in the CDR3. Losses at the gene ends were 4 bases for V and 3 bases for J; bases not matched to a gene: 16. CDR3 residues: CASSSRGGGAGGSYEQYF. The CDR3 coding sequence is TGTGCCAGCAGCTCCCGAGGTGGCGGAGCGGGGGGCAGCTACGAGCAGTACTTC.

This sequence joins TRBV7-2 and TRBJ1-1; D remains ambiguous. V was trimmed by 1 base and J by 7 bases, leaving 10 bases between them. The CDR3 runs to 13 residues. Germline V CDR1 and CDR2: SGHTA, FQGNSA. The CDR3 nucleotides read TGTGCCAGCAGCTTAGTATTGGGCAGTGAAGCTTTCTTT. This sequence encodes CASSLVLGSEAFF.

The V gene is TRBV5-6, the J gene TRBJ2-2; 12 bases match TRBD2. In germline, CDR1 is SGHDT, CDR2 YYEEEE. The CDR3 runs to 15 residues. V gave up 4 bases and J gave up 5 bases; unmatched junction bases: 3. CDR3 protein: CASSASGRATGELFF. The CDR3, as DNA: TGTGCCAGCAGCGCTAGCGGGAGGGCGACCGGGGAGCTGTTTTTT.

This chain joins TRBV27 and TRBJ1-1; D remains ambiguous. CDR3 length: 14 residues. Germline assignment: CDR1 MNHEY and CDR2 SMNVEV (reference sequence). V was pared by 0 bases and J by 8 bases, with 13 bases between. The CDR3 DNA reads as TGTGCCAGCAGTTTATCGGCGCAGCCTGGGGAAGCTTTCTTT. Encoded protein: CASSLSAQPGEAFF.

The V gene is TRBV29-1, the J gene TRBJ2-7, with a possible D match to TRBD2 (5 bases). Germline V lookup: CDR1 SQVTM, CDR2 ANQGSEA. Trimming took off 7 bases at V and 0 bases at J, with 13 bases between the two ends. The CDR3 is 13 amino acids. The CDR3 bases are TGCAGCGCCCGGAGGCCAGACTCCTACGAGCAGTACTTC. Translated, it gives CSARRPDSYEQYF.

This clone was counted between two and nine times. The J gene is TRBJ1-3, the V gene TRBV5-1; D not resolved. Germline CDR1 and CDR2: SGHRS and YFSETQ. The V gene lost 6 bases and the J gene lost 0 bases, with 13 bases spanning the gap. The CDR3 is made up of 15 amino acids. For the CDR3, the DNA is TGCGCCAGCACCCCCTCGGCGAGCTCTGGAAACACCATATATTTT. Protein product: CASTPSASSGNTIYF.

The chain couples TRBV9 to TRBJ1-2; no definite D call. CDR3 length: 13 amino acids. Trimming took off 6 bases at V and 7 bases at J, with 16 bases between the two ends. The germline gives CDR1 SGDLS, CDR2 YYNGEE. CDR3 region: CASNQGGGFGYTF. The CDR3 bases are TGTGCCAGCAACCAAGGTGGAGGCTTTGGCTACACCTTC.

The chain carries TRBV29-1 and TRBJ1-1, with 8 bases lining up with TRBD1. CDR3 length: 12 residues. Germline V gene sequence: CDR1 SQVTM, CDR2 ANQGSEA. Trimming at V came to 7 bases and at J to 5 bases, leaving 6 bases not matched to a gene. CDR3 residues: CSADRGGTEAFF. The CDR3 region has the DNA TGCAGCGCTGACAGGGGAGGAACTGAAGCTTTCTTT. The full variable domain, its missing parts supplied by reference TRBV29-1 and TRBJ1-1, is SAVISQKPSRDICQRGTSLTIQCQVDSQVTMMFWYRQQPGQSLTLIATANQGSEATYESGFVIDKFPISRPNLTFSTLTVSNMSPEDSSIYLCSADRGGTEAFFGQGTRLTVV.

This chain links TRBV4-3 with TRBJ1-5; TRBD1 is a possible D gene (6 bases). The CDR3 covers 16 residues. V was pared by 0 bases and J by 4 bases, with 13 bases between. The germline gives CDR1 LGHNA, CDR2 YSLEER. In DNA form, the CDR3 reads TGCGCCAGCAGCCAAGATCTTAGAGGGGGGAATCAGCCCCAGCATTTT. Its protein is CASSQDLRGGNQPQHF.

This chain links TRBV4-1 with TRBJ1-2; no clear D gene. The V end lost 4 bases, the J end lost 4 bases, and 7 bases lay between the germline ends. The CDR3 runs 12 residues. CDR1 is MGHRA, CDR2 YSYEKL, per germline. The CDR3 sequence is CASSRGSYGYTF. In DNA, the CDR3 is TGCGCCAGCAGCCGCGGGTCCTATGGCTACACCTTC.

This chain joins TRBV7-3 and TRBJ2-6, with TRBD2 as a possible D gene (6 bases). The CDR3 contains 16 residues. Germline V gene lookup returns CDR1 SGHTA and CDR2 FQGTGA. Trimming left V 1 base short and J 4 bases short, with 11 bases between. CDR3 nucleotide sequence: TGTGCCAGCAGCTTAAGGGCGGGGACCGGGGCCAACGTCCTGACTTTC. Its protein product is CASSLRAGTGANVLTF.

This chain connects TRBV15 to TRBJ2-3; 12 bases fit TRBD2. Germline loops: CDR1 LNHNV, CDR2 YYDKDF (reference sequence). The trim removed 1 base at V and 4 bases at J, leaving 3 bases unmatched. The CDR3 spans 16 residues. The CDR3 is CATSRASGGAPDTQYF. CDR3 DNA: TGTGCCACCAGCAGAGCTAGCGGGGGGGCCCCAGATACGCAGTATTTT.